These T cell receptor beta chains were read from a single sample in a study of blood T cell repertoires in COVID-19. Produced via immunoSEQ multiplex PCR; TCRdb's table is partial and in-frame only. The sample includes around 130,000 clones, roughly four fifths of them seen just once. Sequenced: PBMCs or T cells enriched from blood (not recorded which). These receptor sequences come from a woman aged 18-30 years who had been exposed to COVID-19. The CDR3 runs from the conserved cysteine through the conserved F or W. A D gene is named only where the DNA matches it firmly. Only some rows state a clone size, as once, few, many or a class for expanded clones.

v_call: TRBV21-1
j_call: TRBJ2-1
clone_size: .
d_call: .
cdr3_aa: CASTKLAGSVDNEQFF
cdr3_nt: TGTGCCAGCACGAAGCTAGCGGGAAGTGTGGACAATGAGCAGTTCTTC

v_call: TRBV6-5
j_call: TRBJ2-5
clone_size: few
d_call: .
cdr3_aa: CASTEARRYQETQYF
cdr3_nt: TGTGCCAGCACGGAGGCACGGCGATACCAAGAGACCCAGTACTTC

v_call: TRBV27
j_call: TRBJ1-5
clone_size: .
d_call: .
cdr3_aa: CASNTGNQPQHF
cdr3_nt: TGTGCCAGCAATACAGGGAATCAGCCCCAGCATTTT

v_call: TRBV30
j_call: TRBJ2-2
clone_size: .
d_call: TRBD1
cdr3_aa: CAWSPPTGGYTGELFF
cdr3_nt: TGTGCCTGGAGTCCCCCTACAGGGGGGTATACCGGGGAGCTGTTTTTT

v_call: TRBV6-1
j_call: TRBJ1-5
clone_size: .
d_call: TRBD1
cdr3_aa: CASSEPTGGAGNQPQHF
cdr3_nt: TGTGCCAGCAGTGAACCTACAGGGGGCGCAGGGAATCAGCCCCAGCATTTT

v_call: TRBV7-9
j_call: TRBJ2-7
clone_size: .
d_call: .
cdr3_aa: CASSFLLEQYF
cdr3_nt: TGTGCCAGCAGCTTCCTACTCGAGCAGTACTTC

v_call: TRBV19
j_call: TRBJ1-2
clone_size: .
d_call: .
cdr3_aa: CASSFYSNGYTF
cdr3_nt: TGTGCCAGTAGTTTCTACAGCAATGGCTACACCTTC

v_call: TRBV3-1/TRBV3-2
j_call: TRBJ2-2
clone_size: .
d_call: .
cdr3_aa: CASSQGVGSTGELFF
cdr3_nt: TGTGCCAGCAGCCAAGGTGTAGGGAGCACCGGGGAGCTGTTTTTT

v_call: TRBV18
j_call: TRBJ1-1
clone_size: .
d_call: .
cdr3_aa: CASSIGENTEAFF
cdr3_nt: TGTGCCAGCTCGATCGGGGAGAACACTGAAGCTTTCTTT

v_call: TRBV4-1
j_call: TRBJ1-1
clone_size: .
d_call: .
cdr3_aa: CASSHPGGRLGETEAFF
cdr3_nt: TGCGCCAGCAGCCACCCCGGGGGGCGATTGGGAGAGACTGAAGCTTTCTTT

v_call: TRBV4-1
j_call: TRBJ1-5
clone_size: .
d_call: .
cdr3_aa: CASSQANSNQPQHF
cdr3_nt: TGCGCCAGCAGCCAAGCCAATAGCAATCAGCCCCAGCATTTT

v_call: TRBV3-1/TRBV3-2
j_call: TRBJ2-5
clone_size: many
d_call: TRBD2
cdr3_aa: CASSASGSETQYF
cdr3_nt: TGTGCCAGCAGCGCAAGCGGGAGTGAGACCCAGTACTTC

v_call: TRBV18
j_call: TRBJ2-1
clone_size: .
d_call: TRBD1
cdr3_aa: CASSPTRGSYNEQFF
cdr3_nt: TGTGCCAGTTCACCAACCAGGGGGTCCTACAATGAGCAGTTCTTC

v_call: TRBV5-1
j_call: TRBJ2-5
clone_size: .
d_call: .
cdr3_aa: CASTPSGLGETQYF
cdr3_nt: TGCGCCAGCACACCGAGCGGCCTTGGAGAGACCCAGTACTTC